These 17 T cell receptor beta chains came from one sample sequenced in a study of response to subunit inactivated influenza vaccine. One entry per CDR3 protein results from TCRdb running MiXCR on the RT-PCR reads. The sample contains more than 150,000 distinct CDR3 sequences, roughly 8.7% of which appear only once. This specimen consisted of non-naive T cells sorted from PBMCs, obtained on the day of vaccination. Source of these receptors: a man aged 45 to 65 who received an inactivated influenza vaccine.

This clonotype came up a few times. The rearrangement joins TRBV2 to TRBJ2-1, with 11 bases that match TRBD2. With V trimmed by 4 bases and J by 0 bases, 2 bases remained unmatched. CDR3 size: 16 residues. Germline V lookup: CDR1 SNHLY, CDR2 FYNNEI. In DNA, the CDR3 is TGTGCCAGCAGTGTACTAGCGGGAGTCTCCTACAATGAGCAGTTCTTC. Protein sequence: CASSVLAGVSYNEQFF.

The chain links TRBV6-5 to TRBJ1-2; 9 bases are shared with TRBD1. CDR3 length equals 17 residues. Germline V gives CDR1 MNHEY, CDR2 SVGAGI. V was pared by 0 bases and J by 0 bases, with 5 bases of the junction left unmatched. The CDR3 is CASSYSSGTGTNYGYTF. The CDR3 DNA is TGTGCCAGCAGTTACTCGTCCGGGACAGGGACTAACTATGGCTACACCTTC.

The V call is TRBV20-1, the J call TRBJ1-2; TRBD1 is a possible D gene (6 bases). Germline V gene data show CDR1 as DFQATT and CDR2 as SNEGSKA (reference sequence). This CDR3 contains 12 residues. Deletions cut 5 bases from V and 4 bases from J, with 11 bases between. This CDR3 is CSADRSFYGYTF. The DNA for the CDR3 is TGCAGTGCTGACAGGTCTTTCTATGGCTACACCTTC.

This clonotype was seen only a few times. V gene TRBV5-1 combines with J gene TRBJ2-6; unclear D gene. Germline CDR1 is SGHRS and CDR2 is YFSETQ. The CDR3 length is 17 residues. Trimming removed 0 bases at V and 0 bases at J, with 10 bases between. CDR3 residues: CASSLVGEGSGANVLTF. CDR3 bases: TGCGCCAGCAGCTTGGTTGGGGAAGGCTCTGGGGCCAACGTCCTGACTTTC. The entire variable domain, with the rest obtained from reference TRBV5-1 and TRBJ2-6, is as follows: KAGVTQTPRYLIKTRGQQVTLSCSPISGHRSVSWYQQTPGQGLQFLFEYFSETQRNKGNFPGRFSGRQFSNSRSEMNVSTLELGDSALYLCASSLVGEGSGANVLTFGAGSRLTVL.

Points on this clonotype: One junction end disagrees with the germline gene, perhaps due to a read error. V gene TRBV5-1 combines with J gene TRBJ1-2; D unresolved. The CDR3 covers 14 residues. Germline lookup yields CDR1 SGHRS and CDR2 YFSETQ. In nucleotides, the CDR3 is TGCGCCAGCGGCTTGGCAGGTCAAAACTATGGCTACACCTTC. Translated, it gives CASGLAGQNYGYTF.

The V and J genes are TRBV7-9 and TRBJ2-5, with no clear D. Trimming cost V 6 bases and J 2 bases, with 16 bases left between them. Looked up from germline, CDR1 is SEHNR and CDR2 is FQNEAQ (reference sequence). There are 15 residues in the CDR3. CDR3: CASSPLDTAQETQYF. DNA for the CDR3: TGTGCCAGCAGTCCTCTAGACACCGCTCAAGAGACCCAGTACTTC.

CDR3: CASRGDTAGELFF. The CDR3 region has the DNA TGTGCCAGCAGGGGGGACACCGCCGGAGAACTGTTTTTT. J is TRBJ1-4 and V is TRBV6-1; perhaps TRBD1 as D (6 bases). The CDR3 contains 13 residues. Germline V gives CDR1 MNHNS, CDR2 SASEGT. The V and J ends lost 6 bases and 12 bases respectively, with 17 bases between them.

The chain carries TRBV11-1 and TRBJ2-3; 12 nucleotides agree with TRBD2. Losses at the gene ends were 0 bases for V and 2 bases for J; bases not matched to a gene: 9. Germline V gene data show CDR1 as SGHAT and CDR2 as FQDESV (reference sequence). The CDR3 spans 19 residues. The CDR3 spells CASSLASTGLAGPTDTQYF. CDR3 DNA: TGTGCCAGCAGCTTAGCCAGTACCGGACTAGCGGGGCCCACAGATACGCAGTATTTT.

This chain links TRBV27 with TRBJ1-2; D remains ambiguous. The CDR3 contains 13 residues. V gave up 7 bases and J gave up 8 bases, with 17 bases separating them. Per germline, CDR1 MNHEY and CDR2 SMNVEV (reference sequence). CDR3 amino acids: CASNGFSGRGYTF. In DNA, the CDR3 is TGTGCCAGCAACGGATTCTCGGGCAGAGGCTACACCTTC.

DNA for the CDR3: TGTGCCGCTGGTGAGGGGGCGAACACCGGGGAGCTGTTTTTT. It encodes CAAGEGANTGELFF. This chain uses TRBV7-6 with TRBJ2-2; D perhaps matches TRBD1 (6 bases). The ends were cut back, 11 bases at V and 0 bases at J, with 13 bases in the middle. CDR3 length equals 14 residues. Germline V gives CDR1 SGHVS, CDR2 FNYEAQ.

This clonotype has at least ten counts. The V and J genes are TRBV12-3 or TRBV12-4 and TRBJ2-3; D possibly uses TRBD1 or TRBD2 (7 bases each). The CDR3 is 13 amino acids. V lost 10 bases, J lost 2 bases, and 13 bases lay in between. The CDR3 DNA follows: TGTGCCACAGGGGGGGGGGTCACAGATACGCAGTATTTT. It encodes CATGGGVTDTQYF.

This clonotype occurred a few times. V and J are TRBV5-5 and TRBJ2-7; a possible D gene is TRBD1 (6 bases). This CDR3 spans 15 amino acids. Germline values: CDR1 SGHKS, CDR2 YYEKEE (reference sequence). Trimming removed 3 bases at V and 0 bases at J, with 13 bases between. CDR3 in amino acids: CASSSTRTVSYEQYF. CDR3 in DNA: TGTGCCAGCAGCTCGACGCGGACAGTCTCCTACGAGCAGTACTTC.

This chain joins TRBV7-7 and TRBJ2-1, with 10 bases aligning to TRBD2. Unmatched junction bases numbered 3, after V lost 5 bases and J lost 5 bases. Germline assignment: CDR1 SSHAT and CDR2 FNYEAQ (reference sequence). The CDR3 consists of 14 residues. CDR3: CASSAGLANNEQFF. CDR3 sequence (DNA): TGTGCCAGCAGCGCGGGACTAGCGAACAATGAGCAGTTCTTC.

There are many counts of this clonotype. The chain carries TRBV4-3 and TRBJ2-3; TRBD2 agrees at 9 bases. The CDR3 is 16 residues long. Trimming cost V 0 bases and J 4 bases; bases outside gene matches: 5. Germline V gene data show CDR1 as LGHNA and CDR2 as YSLEER. The CDR3 DNA sequence: TGCGCCAGCAGCCAAGATTTGCGGGGGGGATCAGATACGCAGTATTTT. Translated, it gives CASSQDLRGGSDTQYF.

This clonotype occurred many times. The chain has TRBV4-1 and TRBJ2-1; 11 nucleotides line up with TRBD2. This CDR3 is 14 amino acids long. Germline V gives CDR1 MGHRA, CDR2 YSYEKL. The V and J ends lost 4 bases and 8 bases, in that order; junction bases with no gene match: 4. CDR3 bases: TGCGCCAGCAGCCTAGCGGGAGGGCCCCATGAGCAGTTCTTC. Residues: CASSLAGGPHEQFF.

This clonotype was picked up a small number of times. The gene calls are TRBV28 and TRBJ2-2, with 9 bases aligning to TRBD1. There are 15 residues in the CDR3. With 6 bases clipped from V and 0 bases from J, the junction kept 2 bases outside the gene matches. The germline V gene encodes CDR1 MDHEN and CDR2 SYDVKM. CDR3 DNA: TGTGCCAGCAGACGGACAGGGGCGAACACCGGGGAGCTGTTTTTT. It translates to CASRRTGANTGELFF.

This clonotype was recorded many times. This chain links TRBV3-1 with TRBJ1-6; D gene ambiguous. The V end lost 4 bases, the J end lost 5 bases, and 12 bases lay between the germline ends. Germline CDR1 LGHDT, CDR2 YNNKEL (reference sequence). CDR3 length equals 15 residues. This CDR3 is CASSPPGRDNSPLHF. The CDR3 region has the DNA TGTGCCAGCAGCCCCCCGGGGAGGGATAATTCACCCCTCCACTTT.